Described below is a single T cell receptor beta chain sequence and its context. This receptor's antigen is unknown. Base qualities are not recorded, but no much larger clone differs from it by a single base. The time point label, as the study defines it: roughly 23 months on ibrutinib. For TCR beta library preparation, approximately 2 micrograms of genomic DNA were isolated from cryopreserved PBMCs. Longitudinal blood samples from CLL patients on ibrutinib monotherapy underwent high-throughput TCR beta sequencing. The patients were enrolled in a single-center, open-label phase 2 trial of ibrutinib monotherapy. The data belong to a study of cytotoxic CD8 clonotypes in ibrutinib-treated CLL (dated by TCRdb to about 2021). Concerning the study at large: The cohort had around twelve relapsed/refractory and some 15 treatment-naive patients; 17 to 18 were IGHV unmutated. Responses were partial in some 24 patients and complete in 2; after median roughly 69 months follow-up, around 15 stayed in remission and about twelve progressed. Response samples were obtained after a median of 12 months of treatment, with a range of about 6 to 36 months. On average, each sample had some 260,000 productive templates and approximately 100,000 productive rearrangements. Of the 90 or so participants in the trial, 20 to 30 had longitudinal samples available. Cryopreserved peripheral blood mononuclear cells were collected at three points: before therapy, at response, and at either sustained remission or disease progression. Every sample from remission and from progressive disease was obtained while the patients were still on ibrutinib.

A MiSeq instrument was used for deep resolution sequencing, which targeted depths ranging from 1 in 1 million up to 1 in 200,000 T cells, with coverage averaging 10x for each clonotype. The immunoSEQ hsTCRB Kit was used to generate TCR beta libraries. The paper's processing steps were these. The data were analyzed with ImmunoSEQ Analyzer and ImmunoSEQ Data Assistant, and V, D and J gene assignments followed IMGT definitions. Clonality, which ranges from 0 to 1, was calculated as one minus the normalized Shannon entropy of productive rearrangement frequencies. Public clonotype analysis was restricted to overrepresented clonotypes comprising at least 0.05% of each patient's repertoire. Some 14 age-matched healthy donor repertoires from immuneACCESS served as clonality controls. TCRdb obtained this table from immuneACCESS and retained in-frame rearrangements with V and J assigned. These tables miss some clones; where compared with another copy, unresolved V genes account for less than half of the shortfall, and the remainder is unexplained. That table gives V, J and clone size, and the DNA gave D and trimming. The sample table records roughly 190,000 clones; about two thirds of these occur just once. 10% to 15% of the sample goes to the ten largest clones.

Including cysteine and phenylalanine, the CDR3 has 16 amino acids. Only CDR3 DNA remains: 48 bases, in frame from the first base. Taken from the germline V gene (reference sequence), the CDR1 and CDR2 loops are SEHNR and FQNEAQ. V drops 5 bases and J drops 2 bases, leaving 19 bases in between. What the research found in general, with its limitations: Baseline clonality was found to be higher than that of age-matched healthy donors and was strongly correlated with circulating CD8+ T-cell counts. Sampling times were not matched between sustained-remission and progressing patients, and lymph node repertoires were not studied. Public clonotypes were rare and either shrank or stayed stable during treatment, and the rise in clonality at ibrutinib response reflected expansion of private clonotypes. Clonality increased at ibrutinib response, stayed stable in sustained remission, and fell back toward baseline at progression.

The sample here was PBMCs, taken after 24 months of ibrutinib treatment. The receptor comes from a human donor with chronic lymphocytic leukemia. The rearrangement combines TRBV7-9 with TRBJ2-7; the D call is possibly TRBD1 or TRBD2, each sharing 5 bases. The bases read TGTGCCAGCAGCATCATTTCGGGACCGTACCCCTACGAGCAGTACTTC. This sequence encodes CASSIISGPYPYEQYF.